This TCR beta chain was obtained from a study of CD8+ T cells in alopecia areata. About the research overall: At a dose of 5 to 10 mg twice daily, oral tofacitinib was given to treated patients.

Extraction and reverse transcription of RNA yielded cDNA as the sequencing template. Data came from immunoSEQ multiplex PCR; TCRdb stores just in-frame clones and leaves some out. The table records some 200,000 clones, roughly 61% of them present only once. Stated treatment: oral pan-JAK inhibitor, 5-10 mg twice daily. CDR3 size: 15 residues. The V segment lost 3 bases and the J segment 3 bases; nucleotides outside the gene matches: 1. CDR1 is MGHRA, CDR2 YSYEKL, per germline. The sequencing here drew on CD8+ T cells sorted from blood, taken at week 24, from a patient treated with tofacitinib. The rearrangement links TRBV4-1 to TRBJ2-5; 13 nucleotides align to TRBD2. This receptor was identified in a human donor with alopecia areata. The CDR3 DNA reads TGCGCCAGCAGCCACGGGACTAGCGGGGAAGAGACCCAGTACTTC. This translates into CASSHGTSGEETQYF.